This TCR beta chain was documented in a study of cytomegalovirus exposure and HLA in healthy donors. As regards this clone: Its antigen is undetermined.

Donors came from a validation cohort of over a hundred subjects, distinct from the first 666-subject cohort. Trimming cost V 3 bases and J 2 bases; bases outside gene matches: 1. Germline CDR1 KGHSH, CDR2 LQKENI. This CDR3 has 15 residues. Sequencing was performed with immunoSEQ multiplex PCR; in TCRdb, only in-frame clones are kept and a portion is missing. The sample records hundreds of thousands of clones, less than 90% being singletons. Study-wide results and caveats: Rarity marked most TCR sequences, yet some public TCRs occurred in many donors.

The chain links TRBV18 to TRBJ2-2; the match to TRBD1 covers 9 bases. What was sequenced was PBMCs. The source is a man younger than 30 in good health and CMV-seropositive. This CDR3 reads CASSPTGGNTGELFF. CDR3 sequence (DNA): TGTGCCAGCTCACCCACAGGGGGCAACACCGGGGAGCTGTTTTTT.